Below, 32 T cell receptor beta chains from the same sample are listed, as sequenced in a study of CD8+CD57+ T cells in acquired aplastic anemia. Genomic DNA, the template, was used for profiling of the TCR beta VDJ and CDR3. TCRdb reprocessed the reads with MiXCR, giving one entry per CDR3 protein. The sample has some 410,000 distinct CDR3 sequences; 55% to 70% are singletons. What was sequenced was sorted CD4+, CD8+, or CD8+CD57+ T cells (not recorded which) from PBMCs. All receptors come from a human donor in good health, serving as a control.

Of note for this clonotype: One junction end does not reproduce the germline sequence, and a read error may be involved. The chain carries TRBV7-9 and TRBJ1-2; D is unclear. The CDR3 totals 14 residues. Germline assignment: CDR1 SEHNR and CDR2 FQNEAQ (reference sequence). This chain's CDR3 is CASSLGRNTYCYTF. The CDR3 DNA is TGTGCCAGCAGCTTAGGCAGAAATACCTATTGCTACACCTTC.

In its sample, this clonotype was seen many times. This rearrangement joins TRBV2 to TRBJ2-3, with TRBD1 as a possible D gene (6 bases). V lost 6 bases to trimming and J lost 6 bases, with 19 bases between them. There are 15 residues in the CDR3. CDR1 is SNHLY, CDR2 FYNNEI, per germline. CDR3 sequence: CASRILSAGADTQYF. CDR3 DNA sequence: TGTGCCAGCAGGATACTTTCTGCAGGGGCGGATACGCAGTATTTT.

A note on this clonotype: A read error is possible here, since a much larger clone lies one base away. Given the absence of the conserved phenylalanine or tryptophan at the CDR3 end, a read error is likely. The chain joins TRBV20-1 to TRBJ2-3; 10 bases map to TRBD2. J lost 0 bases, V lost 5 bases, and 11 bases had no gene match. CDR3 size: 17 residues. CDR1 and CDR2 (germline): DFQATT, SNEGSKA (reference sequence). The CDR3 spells CSAESGGARGSTDTQYL. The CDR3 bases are TGCAGTGCTGAAAGCGGGGGGGCCCGGGGGAGCACAGATACGCAGTATCTT.

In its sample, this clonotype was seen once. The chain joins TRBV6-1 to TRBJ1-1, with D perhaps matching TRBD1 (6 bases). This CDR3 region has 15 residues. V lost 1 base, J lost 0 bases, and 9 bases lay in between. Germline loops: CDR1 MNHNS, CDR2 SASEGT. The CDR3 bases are TGTGCCAGCAGTGAAGTACAGGGAATGAACACTGAAGCTTTCTTT. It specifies CASSEVQGMNTEAFF.

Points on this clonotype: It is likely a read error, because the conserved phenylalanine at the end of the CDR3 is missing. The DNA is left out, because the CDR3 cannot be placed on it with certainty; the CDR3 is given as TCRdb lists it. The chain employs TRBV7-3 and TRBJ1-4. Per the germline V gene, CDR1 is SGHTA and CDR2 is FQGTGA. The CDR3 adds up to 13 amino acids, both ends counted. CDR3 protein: CASRRDLPKKRSI.

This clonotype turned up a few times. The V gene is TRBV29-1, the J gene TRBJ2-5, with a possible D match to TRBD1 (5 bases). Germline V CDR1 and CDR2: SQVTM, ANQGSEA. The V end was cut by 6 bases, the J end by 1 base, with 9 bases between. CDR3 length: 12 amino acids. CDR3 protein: CSVRTFQETQYF. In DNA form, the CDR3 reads TGCAGCGTCCGGACATTCCAAGAGACCCAGTACTTC.

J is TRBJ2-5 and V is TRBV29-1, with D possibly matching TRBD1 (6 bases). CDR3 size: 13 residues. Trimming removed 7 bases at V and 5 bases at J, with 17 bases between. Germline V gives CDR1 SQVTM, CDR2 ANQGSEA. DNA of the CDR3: TGCAGCGCCAGGGGTGGGGGCGGGGAGACCCAGTACTTC. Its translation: CSARGGGGETQYF.

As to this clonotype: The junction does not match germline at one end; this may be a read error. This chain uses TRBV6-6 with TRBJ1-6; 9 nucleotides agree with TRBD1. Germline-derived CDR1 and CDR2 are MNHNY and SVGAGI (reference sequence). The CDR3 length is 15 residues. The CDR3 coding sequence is TGTACCAGCAGTTACTCGGGACAGGGTAATCCACCCCTCCACTTT. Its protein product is CTSSYSGQGNPPLHF.

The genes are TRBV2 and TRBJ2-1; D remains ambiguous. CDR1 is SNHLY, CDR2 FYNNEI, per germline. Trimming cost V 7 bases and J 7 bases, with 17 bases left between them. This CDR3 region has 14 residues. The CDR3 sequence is CASKSALTDNEQFF. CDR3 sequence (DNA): TGTGCCAGCAAGTCGGCCCTCACGGATAATGAGCAGTTCTTC.

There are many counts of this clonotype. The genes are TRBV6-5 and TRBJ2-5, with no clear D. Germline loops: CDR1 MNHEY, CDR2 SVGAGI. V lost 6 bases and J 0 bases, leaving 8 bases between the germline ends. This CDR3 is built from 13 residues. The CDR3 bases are TGTGCCAGCAGGGGCGGAAACCAAGAGACCCAGTACTTC. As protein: CASRGGNQETQYF.

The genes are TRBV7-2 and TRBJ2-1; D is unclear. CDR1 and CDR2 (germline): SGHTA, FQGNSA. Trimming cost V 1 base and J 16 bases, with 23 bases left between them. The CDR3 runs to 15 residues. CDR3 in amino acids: CASSLVRNRLTEAFF. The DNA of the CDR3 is TGTGCCAGCAGCTTAGTGCGCAACAGACTCACTGAAGCTTTCTTC.

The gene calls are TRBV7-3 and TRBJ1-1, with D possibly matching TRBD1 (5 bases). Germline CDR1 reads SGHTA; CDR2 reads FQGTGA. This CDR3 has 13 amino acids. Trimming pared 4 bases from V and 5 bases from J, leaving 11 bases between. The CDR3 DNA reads TGTGCCAGCAGCTGGGGGGGGGGAACTGAAGCTTTCTTT. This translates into CASSWGGGTEAFF. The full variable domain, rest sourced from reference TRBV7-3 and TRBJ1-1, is GAGVSQTPSNKVTEKGKYVELRCDPISGHTALYWYRQSLGQGPEFLIYFQGTGAADDSGLPNDRFFAVRPEGSVSTLKIQRTERGDSAVYLCASSWGGGTEAFFGQGTRLTVV.

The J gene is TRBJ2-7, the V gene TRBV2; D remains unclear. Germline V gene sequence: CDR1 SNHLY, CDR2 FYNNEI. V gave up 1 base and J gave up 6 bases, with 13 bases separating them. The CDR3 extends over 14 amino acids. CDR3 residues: CASSEGLAALEQYV. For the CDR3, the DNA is TGTGCCAGCAGTGAAGGGCTCGCTGCCCTCGAGCAGTACGTC.

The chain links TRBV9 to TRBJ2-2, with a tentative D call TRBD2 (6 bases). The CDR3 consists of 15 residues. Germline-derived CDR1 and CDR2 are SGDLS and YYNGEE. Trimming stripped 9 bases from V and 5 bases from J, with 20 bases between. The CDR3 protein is CATSVTGETTGELFF. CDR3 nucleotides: TGTGCCACCAGTGTTACGGGAGAGACGACCGGGGAGCTGTTTTTT.

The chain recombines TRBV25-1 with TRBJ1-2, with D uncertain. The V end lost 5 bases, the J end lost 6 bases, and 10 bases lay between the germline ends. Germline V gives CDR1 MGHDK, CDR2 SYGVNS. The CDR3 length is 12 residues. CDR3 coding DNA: TGTGCCAGCAGTTTCGCTGGCCATGGCTACACCTTC. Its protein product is CASSFAGHGYTF.

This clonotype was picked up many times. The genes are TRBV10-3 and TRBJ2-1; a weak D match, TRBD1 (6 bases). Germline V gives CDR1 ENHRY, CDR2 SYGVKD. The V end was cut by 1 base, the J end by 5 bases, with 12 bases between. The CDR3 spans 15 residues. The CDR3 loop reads CAISEFVGADNEQFF. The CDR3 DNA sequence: TGTGCCATCAGTGAGTTTGTGGGGGCGGACAATGAGCAGTTCTTC.

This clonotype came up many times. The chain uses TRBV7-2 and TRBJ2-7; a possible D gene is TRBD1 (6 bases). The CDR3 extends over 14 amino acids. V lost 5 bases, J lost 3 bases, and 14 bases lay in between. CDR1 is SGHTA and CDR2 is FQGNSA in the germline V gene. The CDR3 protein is CASSLGSGVYEQYF. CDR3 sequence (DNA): TGTGCCAGCAGCCTCGGTTCAGGGGTCTACGAGCAGTACTTC.

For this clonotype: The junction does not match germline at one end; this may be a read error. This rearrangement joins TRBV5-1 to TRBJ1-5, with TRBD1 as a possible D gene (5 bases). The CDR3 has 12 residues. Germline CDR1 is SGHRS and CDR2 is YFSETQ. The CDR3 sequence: CASSAAMGHQHF. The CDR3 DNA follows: TGTGCCAGCAGCGCCGCTATGGGGCATCAGCATTTT.

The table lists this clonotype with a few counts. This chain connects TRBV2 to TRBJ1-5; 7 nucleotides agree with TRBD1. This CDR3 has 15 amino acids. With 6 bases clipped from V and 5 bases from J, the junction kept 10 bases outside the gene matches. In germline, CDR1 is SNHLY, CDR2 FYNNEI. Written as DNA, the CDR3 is TGTGCCAGCAGCCGGCAGGGGGGAGGGGATCAGCCCCAGCATTTT. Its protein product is CASSRQGGGDQPQHF.

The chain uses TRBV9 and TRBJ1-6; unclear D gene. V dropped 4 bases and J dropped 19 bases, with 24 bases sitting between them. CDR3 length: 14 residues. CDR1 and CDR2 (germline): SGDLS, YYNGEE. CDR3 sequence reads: CASSPRGELNYEHF. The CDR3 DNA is TGTGCCAGCAGCCCCCGCGGGGAACTGAACTACGAGCACTTT.

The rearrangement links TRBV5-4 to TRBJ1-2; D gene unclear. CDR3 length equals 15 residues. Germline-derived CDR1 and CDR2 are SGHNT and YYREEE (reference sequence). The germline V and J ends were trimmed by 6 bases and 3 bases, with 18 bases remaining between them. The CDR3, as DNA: TGTGCCAGCACCCCCGACGATTCCGCTGACTATGGCTACACCTTC. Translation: CASTPDDSADYGYTF.

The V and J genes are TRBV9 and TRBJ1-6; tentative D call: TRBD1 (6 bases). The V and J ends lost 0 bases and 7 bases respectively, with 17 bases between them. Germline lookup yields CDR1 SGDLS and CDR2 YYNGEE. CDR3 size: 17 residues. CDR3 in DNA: TGTGCCAGCAGCGTAGGACCACGGGGGGGCCTCAATTCACCCCTCCACTTT. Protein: CASSVGPRGGLNSPLHF.

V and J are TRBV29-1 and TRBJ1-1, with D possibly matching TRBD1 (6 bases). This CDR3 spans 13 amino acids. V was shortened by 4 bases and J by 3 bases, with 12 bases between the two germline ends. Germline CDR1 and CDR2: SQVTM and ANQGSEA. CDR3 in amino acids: CSVAQGFDTEAFF. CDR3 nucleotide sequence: TGCAGCGTTGCCCAGGGGTTCGACACTGAAGCTTTCTTT.

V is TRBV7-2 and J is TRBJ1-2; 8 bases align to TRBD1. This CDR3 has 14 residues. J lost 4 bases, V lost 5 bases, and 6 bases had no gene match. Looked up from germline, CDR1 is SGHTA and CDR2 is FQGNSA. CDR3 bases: TGTGCCAGCAGCCGCCGACAGGGGAGCTATGGCTACACCTTC. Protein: CASSRRQGSYGYTF.

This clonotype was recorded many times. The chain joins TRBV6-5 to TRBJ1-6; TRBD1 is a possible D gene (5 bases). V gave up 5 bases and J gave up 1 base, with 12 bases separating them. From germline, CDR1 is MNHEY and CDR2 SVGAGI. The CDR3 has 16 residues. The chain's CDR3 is CASSPETASYNSPLHF. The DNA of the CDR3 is TGTGCCAGCAGTCCCGAGACAGCTTCCTATAATTCACCCCTCCACTTT.

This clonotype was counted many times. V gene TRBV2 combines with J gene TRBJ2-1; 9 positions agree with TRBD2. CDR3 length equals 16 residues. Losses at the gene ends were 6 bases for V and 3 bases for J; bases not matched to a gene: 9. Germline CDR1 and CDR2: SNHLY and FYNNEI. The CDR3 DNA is TGTGCCAGCAGGGCCCTAGCGGGGAGAAGCTACAATGAGCAGTTCTTC. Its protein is CASRALAGRSYNEQFF.

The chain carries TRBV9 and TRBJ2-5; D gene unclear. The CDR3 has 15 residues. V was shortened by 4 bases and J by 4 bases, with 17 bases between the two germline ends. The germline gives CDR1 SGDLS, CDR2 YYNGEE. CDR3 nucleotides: TGTGCCAGCAGCTTATCCGCAGAGACGAGAGAGACCCAGTACTTC. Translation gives CASSLSAETRETQYF.

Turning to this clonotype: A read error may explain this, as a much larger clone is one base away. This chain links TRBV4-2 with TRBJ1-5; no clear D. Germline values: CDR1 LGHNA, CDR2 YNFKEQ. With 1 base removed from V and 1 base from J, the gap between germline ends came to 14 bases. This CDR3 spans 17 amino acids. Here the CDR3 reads CASSQGAGGGSNQPQHF. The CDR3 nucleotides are TGTGCCAGCAGCCAAGGAGCGGGCGGAGGGAGCAATCAGCCCCAGCATTTT.

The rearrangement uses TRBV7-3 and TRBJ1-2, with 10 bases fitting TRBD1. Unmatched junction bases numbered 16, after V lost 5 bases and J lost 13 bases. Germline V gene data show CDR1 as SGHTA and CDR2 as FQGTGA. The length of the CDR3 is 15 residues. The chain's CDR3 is CASSLDRGRVNYGTF. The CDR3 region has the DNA TGTGCCAGCAGCCTTGACAGGGGGCGCGTTAACTATGGCACCTTC.

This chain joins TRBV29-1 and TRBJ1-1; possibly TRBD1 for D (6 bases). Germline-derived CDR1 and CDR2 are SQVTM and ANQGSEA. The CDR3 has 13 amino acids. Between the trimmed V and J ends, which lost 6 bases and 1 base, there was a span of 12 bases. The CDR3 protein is CSVAGAGNTEAFF. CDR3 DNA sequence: TGCAGCGTCGCGGGGGCTGGGAACACTGAAGCTTTCTTT.

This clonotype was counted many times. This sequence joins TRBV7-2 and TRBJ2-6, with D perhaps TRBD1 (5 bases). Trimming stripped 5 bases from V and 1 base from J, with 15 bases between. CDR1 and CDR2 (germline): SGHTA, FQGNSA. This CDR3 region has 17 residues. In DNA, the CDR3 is TGTGCCAGCAGCCCTGTGGCGTCAGGGTCTGGGGCCAACGTCCTGACTTTC. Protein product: CASSPVASGSGANVLTF.

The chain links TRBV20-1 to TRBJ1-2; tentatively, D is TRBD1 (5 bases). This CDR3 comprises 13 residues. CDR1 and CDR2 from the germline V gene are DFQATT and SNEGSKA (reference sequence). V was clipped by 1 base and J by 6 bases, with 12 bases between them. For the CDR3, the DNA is TGCAGTGCTAGAGGGAGGAGGGGTGATGGCTACACCTTC. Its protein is CSARGRRGDGYTF.